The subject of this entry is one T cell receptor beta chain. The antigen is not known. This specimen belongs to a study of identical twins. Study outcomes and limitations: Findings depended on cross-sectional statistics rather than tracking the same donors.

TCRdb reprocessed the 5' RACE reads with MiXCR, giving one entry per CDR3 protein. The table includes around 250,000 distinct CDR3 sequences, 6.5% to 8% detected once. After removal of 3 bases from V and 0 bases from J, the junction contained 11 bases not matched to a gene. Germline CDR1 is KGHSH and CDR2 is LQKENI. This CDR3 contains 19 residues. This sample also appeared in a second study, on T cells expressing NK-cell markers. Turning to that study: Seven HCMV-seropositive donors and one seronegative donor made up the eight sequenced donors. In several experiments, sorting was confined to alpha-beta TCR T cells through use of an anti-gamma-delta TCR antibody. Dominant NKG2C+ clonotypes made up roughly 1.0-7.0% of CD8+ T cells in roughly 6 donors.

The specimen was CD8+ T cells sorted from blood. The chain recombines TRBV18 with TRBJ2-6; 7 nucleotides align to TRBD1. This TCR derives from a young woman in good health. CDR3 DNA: TGTGCCAGCTCACCGAACAGGGGAATCCTGCCCTCTGGGGCCAACGTCCTGACTTTC. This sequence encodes CASSPNRGILPSGANVLTF. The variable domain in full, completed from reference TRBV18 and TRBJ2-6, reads NAGVMQNPRHLVRRRGQEARLRCSPMKGHSHVYWYRQLPEEGLKFMVYLQKENIIDESGMPKERFSAEFPKEGPSILRIQQVVRGDSAAYFCASSPNRGILPSGANVLTFGAGSRLTVL.